The next 30 T cell receptor beta chains were all read from a single sample in a study of CD8 T cells in Susac syndrome. Random hexamers were used to reverse transcribe an amount of about 0.45 to 1 ug RNA. TCRdb independently ran MiXCR on the immunoSEQ multiplex PCR reads; one entry per CDR3 protein. The repertoire has a few hundred thousand distinct CDR3 sequences, 80% to 95% of them found once; the top ten carry roughly 0.15%. Sequencing was carried out using CD8+ T cells from PBMCs. The receptors here all came from a human donor with multiple sclerosis.

This clonotype was picked up one time. V is TRBV20-1 and J is TRBJ2-1; 10 bases line up with TRBD1. The germline CDR1 and CDR2 sequences are DFQATT and SNEGSKA (reference sequence). This CDR3 has 14 residues. Germline trimming cut 5 bases from V and 3 bases from J; bases unmatched to any gene: 4. CDR3 coding DNA: TGCAGTGCTCCCTGGACAGGGGGCTACAATGAGCAGTTCTTC. Amino acid sequence: CSAPWTGGYNEQFF.

In its sample, this clonotype was seen a few times. This chain links TRBV5-3 with TRBJ1-5, with 7 bases fitting TRBD1. TRBV5-3 is marked as an open reading frame, function uncertain. Germline trimming cut 2 bases from V and 9 bases from J; bases unmatched to any gene: 14. This CDR3 spans 16 amino acids. The CDR3 DNA sequence: TGTGCCAGAAGCTTTCTTCCGGACAGGTGTGCCTCGCCCCAGCATTTT. Its translation is CARSFLPDRCASPQHF.

This clonotype was counted between two and nine times. This chain joins TRBV6-5 and TRBJ2-5; 7 nucleotides match TRBD1. Germline V gives CDR1 MNHEY, CDR2 SVGAGI. The CDR3 runs 16 residues. V shed 3 bases and J 2 bases; nucleotides not matched to a gene: 9. CDR3: CASSYPRGGGQETQYF. CDR3 nucleotide sequence: TGTGCCAGCAGTTATCCTCGAGGGGGCGGTCAAGAGACCCAGTACTTC.

The J gene is TRBJ1-1, the V gene TRBV19, with TRBD1 as a possible D gene (6 bases). Germline V gene lookup returns CDR1 LNHDA and CDR2 SQIVND (reference sequence). V dropped 3 bases and J dropped 4 bases, with 15 bases sitting between them. This CDR3 is built from 15 residues. CDR3 coding DNA: TGTGCCAGTAGTATTGTATCGGGGGCGAGCACTGAAGCTTTCTTT. Translating it yields CASSIVSGASTEAFF.

The CDR3 sequence: CSARDAPASGRSPHSQFF. DNA for the CDR3: TGCAGTGCTAGAGATGCACCCGCTAGCGGGAGATCTCCCCACTCTCAGTTCTTC. The chain joins TRBV20-1 to TRBJ2-1; 10 nucleotides line up with TRBD2. The germline gives CDR1 DFQATT, CDR2 SNEGSKA (reference sequence). The CDR3 runs to 18 residues. V gave up 0 bases and J gave up 13 bases; unmatched junction bases: 21.

The chain combines TRBV6-1 with TRBJ1-2; D uncertain. Trimming removed 8 bases at V and 1 base at J, with 20 bases between. Germline CDR1 is MNHNS and CDR2 is SASEGT. This CDR3 contains 16 residues. CDR3 sequence: CASGPNEGGFNYGYTF. CDR3 coding DNA: TGTGCCAGCGGACCCAACGAGGGTGGGTTTAACTATGGCTACACCTTC.

This rearrangement joins TRBV15 to TRBJ1-1; weak D call: TRBD1 (6 bases). The CDR3 spans 18 residues. The ends were cut back, 2 bases at V and 1 base at J, with 20 bases in the middle. The germline CDR1 and CDR2 sequences are LNHNV and YYDKDF (reference sequence). CDR3 in DNA: TGTGCCACCAGCAGAACACAGGGATTCCAGGTACGGAACACTGAAGCTTTCTTT. Its protein product is CATSRTQGFQVRNTEAFF.

The J gene is TRBJ2-1, the V gene TRBV4-1; TRBD2 is a possible D gene (5 bases). Germline values: CDR1 MGHRA, CDR2 YSYEKL. The CDR3 totals 13 residues. Trimming took 2 bases from V and 9 from J, leaving 11 bases between them. The DNA of the CDR3 is TGCGCCAGCAGCCAATACGCCGGAGGTGAGCAGTTCTTC. It translates to CASSQYAGGEQFF.

V gene TRBV12-3 or TRBV12-4 combines with J gene TRBJ1-2; D is ambiguous. The ends were cut back, 2 bases at V and 6 bases at J, with 19 bases in the middle. This CDR3 contains 16 residues. The chain's CDR3 is CASSLNWSGSGNGYTF. For the CDR3, the DNA is TGTGCCAGCAGTTTAAACTGGTCAGGTTCGGGAAATGGCTACACCTTC.

The chain couples TRBV23-1 to TRBJ2-1, with unresolved D. TRBV23-1 counts as an open reading frame of uncertain function. The CDR3 totals 15 residues. Trimming left V 4 bases short and J 9 bases short, with 19 bases between. CDR3 DNA: TGCGCCAGCAGTCGTCCCCCGCCCCAGTCGACTGAGCAGTTCTTC. It specifies CASSRPPPQSTEQFF.

The chain links TRBV29-1 to TRBJ2-5; perhaps TRBD2 as D (6 bases). Germline assignment: CDR1 SQVTM and CDR2 ANQGSEA. Trimming left V 1 base short and J 5 bases short, with 14 bases between. The CDR3 has 14 amino acids. The DNA for the CDR3 is TGCAGCGTTGAAGGCGTGGAACTAGCCGAGACCCAGTACTTC. It encodes CSVEGVELAETQYF.

This clonotype appeared a single time. V is TRBV19 and J is TRBJ2-1, with D unresolved. The CDR3 totals 15 residues. The V end lost 1 base, the J end lost 3 bases, and 10 bases lay between the germline ends. CDR1 and CDR2 from the germline V gene are LNHDA and SQIVND (reference sequence). The CDR3 region is CASSIGGVLYNEQFF. For the CDR3, the DNA is TGTGCCAGTAGTATAGGTGGAGTCCTCTACAATGAGCAGTTCTTC.

The chain combines TRBV19 with TRBJ2-1; 9 bases agree with TRBD2. Germline CDR1 and CDR2: LNHDA and SQIVND (reference sequence). After removal of 5 bases from V and 4 bases from J, the junction contained 3 bases not matched to a gene. The CDR3 is made up of 14 amino acids. CDR3 amino acids: CASSQTSGYNEQFF. The CDR3 coding sequence is TGTGCCAGTAGTCAGACTAGCGGTTACAATGAGCAGTTCTTC.

This chain joins TRBV13 and TRBJ2-7; the D is unclear. CDR3 length: 13 amino acids. Germline lookup yields CDR1 PRHDT and CDR2 FYEKMQ (reference sequence). V lost 5 bases to trimming and J lost 4 bases, with 12 bases between them. The CDR3 spells CASSLDPAYEQYF. The CDR3 DNA sequence: TGTGCCAGCAGCCTAGACCCAGCATACGAGCAGTACTTC.

The CDR3 region is CSVEDPGGVYGYTF. CDR3 sequence (DNA): TGCAGCGTTGAAGATCCGGGCGGCGTTTATGGCTACACCTTC. The chain recombines TRBV29-1 with TRBJ1-2, with D unresolved. Between the trimmed V and J ends, which lost 0 bases and 5 bases, there was a span of 13 bases. This CDR3 comprises 14 residues. Per germline, CDR1 SQVTM and CDR2 ANQGSEA.

This chain uses TRBV7-9 with TRBJ2-2, with D perhaps matching TRBD1 or TRBD2 (5 bases each). The length of the CDR3 is 16 residues. CDR1 is SEHNR and CDR2 is FQNEAQ in the germline V gene (reference sequence). Deletions cut 5 bases from V and 0 bases from J, with 13 bases between. The CDR3 loop is CASSRTGTSNTGELFF. In DNA form, the CDR3 reads TGTGCCAGCAGCCGAACCGGGACGTCGAACACCGGGGAGCTGTTTTTT.

Only one count was recorded for this clonotype. The chain links TRBV5-6 to TRBJ1-2; no clear D. Looked up from germline, CDR1 is SGHDT and CDR2 is YYEEEE. This CDR3 spans 17 amino acids. V dropped 1 base and J dropped 12 bases, with 28 bases sitting between them. The CDR3 protein is CASSLKVRMTSLSPHTF. The CDR3 DNA follows: TGTGCCAGCAGCTTGAAGGTCCGGATGACATCTCTCTCCCCTCACACCTTC.

This chain connects TRBV15 to TRBJ2-7; 9 positions agree with TRBD1. The CDR3 is made up of 14 amino acids. Germline lookup yields CDR1 LNHNV and CDR2 YYDKDF (reference sequence). Trimming cost V 5 bases and J 2 bases; bases outside gene matches: 4. CDR3 bases: TGTGCCACCAGCCTCCGGGACAGGGCCTACGAGCAGTACTTC. Protein sequence: CATSLRDRAYEQYF. Full variable domain (outside the CDR3, taken from reference TRBV15 and TRBJ2-7): DAMVIQNPRYQVTQFGKPVTLSCSQTLNHNVMYWYQQKSSQAPKLLFHYYDKDFNNEADTPDNFQSRRPNTSFCFLDIRSPGLGDTAMYLCATSLRDRAYEQYFGPGTRLTVT.

The V gene is TRBV6-2 or TRBV6-3, the J gene TRBJ2-5; D may be TRBD2 (5 bases). Germline V lookup: CDR1 MNHEY, CDR2 SVGEGT. The ends were cut back, 6 bases at V and 8 bases at J, with 25 bases in the middle. There are 16 residues in the CDR3. CDR3 nucleotide sequence: TGTGCCAGCAGCCCCGATCGGGTGGCCTCCGGGGTTACCCAGTACTTC. It specifies CASSPDRVASGVTQYF.

J is TRBJ2-7 and V is TRBV7-3, with a weak D call TRBD2 (6 bases). V gave up 4 bases and J gave up 6 bases, with 13 bases separating them. Germline V lookup: CDR1 SGHTA, CDR2 FQGTGA. The CDR3 loop spans 13 amino acids. The DNA for the CDR3 is TGTGCCAGCAGCTCGGGACTTTTCGCCGAGCAGTACTTC. Protein product: CASSSGLFAEQYF.

The V gene is TRBV7-9, the J gene TRBJ2-1; D is uncertain. Germline assignment: CDR1 SEHNR and CDR2 FQNEAQ (reference sequence). The V end was cut by 4 bases, the J end by 10 bases, with 11 bases between. The CDR3 runs 12 residues. CDR3 residues: CASSSADPEQFF. The CDR3 DNA reads as TGTGCCAGCAGCTCCGCCGACCCGGAGCAGTTCTTC.

The V gene is TRBV12-3 or TRBV12-4, the J gene TRBJ2-3, with no clear D. Trimming left V 2 bases short and J 2 bases short, with 11 bases between. The CDR3 spans 15 residues. Here the CDR3 DNA reads TGTGCCAGCAGTTTATACGGCCCTGACACAGATACGCAGTATTTT. Translation: CASSLYGPDTDTQYF.

This clonotype appeared a few times. This chain uses TRBV12-3 or TRBV12-4 with TRBJ1-1; D is unresolved. The CDR3 loop spans 11 amino acids. The V end lost 3 bases, the J end lost 4 bases, and 3 bases lay between the germline ends. The DNA for the CDR3 is TGTGCCAGCAGTTTCGGCACTGAAGCTTTCTTT. The encoded protein is CASSFGTEAFF.

This clonotype was recorded once. The chain joins TRBV19 to TRBJ2-5; 10 nucleotides agree with TRBD2. Germline CDR1 and CDR2: LNHDA and SQIVND (reference sequence). Trimming took 6 bases from V and 2 from J; bases not matched to a gene: 12. The CDR3 extends over 17 amino acids. In DNA, the CDR3 is TGTGCCAGTAGCACAATGGTGGGACTAGCGTCACAAGAGACCCAGTACTTC. Its translation: CASSTMVGLASQETQYF.

This chain uses TRBV2 with TRBJ2-7, with TRBD1 matching over 9 bases. Germline CDR1 SNHLY, CDR2 FYNNEI. The CDR3 spans 15 residues. V trimming: 6 bases; J trimming: 4 bases; junction bases outside the gene matches: 10. The DNA for the CDR3 is TGTGCCAGCAGAAGGGGGGGGACAGGGTCGTACGAGCAGTACTTC. It specifies CASRRGGTGSYEQYF. The full variable domain, rest sourced from reference TRBV2 and TRBJ2-7, is EPEVTQTPSHQVTQMGQEVILRCVPISNHLYFYWYRQILGQKVEFLVSFYNNEISEKSEIFDDQFSVERPDGSNFTLKIRSTKLEDSAMYFCASRRGGTGSYEQYFGPGTRLTVT.

This sequence joins TRBV12-3 or TRBV12-4 and TRBJ1-5; D is ambiguous. Trimming cost V 4 bases and J 4 bases, with 8 bases left between them. CDR3 length: 13 amino acids. The CDR3 DNA sequence: TGTGCCAGCAGTTCGATAGGGAATCAGCCCCAGCATTTT. Residues: CASSSIGNQPQHF.

The chain links TRBV14 to TRBJ2-2; D call uncertain. The CDR3 covers 13 residues. Between the trimmed V and J ends, which lost 5 bases and 1 base, there was a span of 5 bases. Germline lookup yields CDR1 SGHDN and CDR2 FVKESK. CDR3 DNA sequence: TGTGCCAGCAGCATCCGGAACACCGGGGAGCTGTTTTTT. This codes for CASSIRNTGELFF. Supplemented by reference TRBV14 and TRBJ2-2, the full variable domain reads EAGVTQFPSHSVIEKGQTVTLRCDPISGHDNLYWYRRVMGKEIKFLLHFVKESKQDESGMPNNRFLAERTGGTYSTLKVQPAELEDSGVYFCASSIRNTGELFFGEGSRLTVL.

Concerning this clonotype itself: The DNA is left out, because the CDR3 cannot be placed on it with certainty; the CDR3 is given as TCRdb lists it. The chain links TRBV12-3 or TRBV12-4 to TRBJ2-1; the DNA was not compared with TRBD1, the D call given in the table. The length of the CDR3 is 15 amino acids, counting both ends. This CDR3 reads CASSLLLSENNEQFF.

The V gene is TRBV28, the J gene TRBJ1-3, with D uncertain. Germline values: CDR1 MDHEN, CDR2 SYDVKM. V lost 5 bases and J lost 0, with 8 bases in between. This CDR3 contains 14 residues. The CDR3 sequence: CASSTGSSGNTIYF. The CDR3 region has the DNA TGTGCCAGCAGTACCGGGAGCTCTGGAAACACCATATATTTT. Looking up the rest from reference TRBV28 and TRBJ1-3 gives the full variable domain: DVKVTQSSRYLVKRTGEKVFLECVQDMDHENMFWYRQDPGLGLRLIYFSYDVKMKEKGDIPEGYSVSREKKERFSLILESASTNQTSMYLCASSTGSSGNTIYFGEGSWLTVV.

The chain joins TRBV3-1 to TRBJ1-5, with D unresolved. The V gene lost 4 bases and the J gene lost 11 bases, with 18 bases spanning the gap. The germline CDR1 and CDR2 sequences are LGHDT and YNNKEL (reference sequence). CDR3 length: 14 amino acids. CDR3 region: CASSLAGEVEAQHF. The CDR3 nucleotides are TGTGCCAGCAGCCTAGCCGGGGAGGTGGAGGCCCAGCATTTT.